This T cell receptor (beta chain) derives from a study of blood T cell repertoires in COVID-19. The V gene end was trimmed by 7 bases and the J gene end by 2 bases; junction bases not matched to a gene: 22. This CDR3 spans 20 amino acids. Germline values: CDR1 MNHEY, CDR2 SMNVEV (reference sequence). The protocol was immunoSEQ multiplex PCR, while the TCRdb copy is restricted to in-frame clones and leaves out a portion. The sample contains tens of thousands of clones, roughly 79% of which appear only once. This sequence joins TRBV27 and TRBJ2-3; 9 positions match TRBD2. Source material: peripheral blood. This clonotype originated in a woman older than 75 with COVID-19, enrolled during active disease. CDR3 residues: CASNWVGLAPQRGFTDTQYF. DNA for the CDR3: TGTGCCAGCAATTGGGTGGGACTAGCCCCCCAACGGGGCTTCACAGATACGCAGTATTTT.